These 6 T cell receptor beta chains came from one sample sequenced in a study of T cells in Graves' hyperthyroidism and ophthalmopathy. RNA transcripts provided the source from which TCR beta CDR3 regions were amplified. HTBI primers drove first-round RT-PCR of the TCR CDR3. TCRdb reprocessed the multiplex PCR reads with MiXCR, giving one entry per CDR3 protein. The sample records a few hundred thousand distinct CDR3 sequences, roughly 25% being singletons. Sequencing was carried out using blood. Receptors originate from a man aged 50 to 59 with Graves' hyperthyroidism.

The chain links TRBV5-1 to TRBJ1-1; TRBD1 is a possible D gene (5 bases). Germline V gene lookup returns CDR1 SGHRS and CDR2 YFSETQ. This CDR3 contains 15 residues. Trimming stripped 1 base from V and 4 bases from J, with 14 bases between. The CDR3 loop reads CASSLIGALGTEAFF. DNA for the CDR3: TGCGCCAGCAGCTTGATCGGGGCTCTTGGCACTGAAGCTTTCTTT.

This clonotype came up many times. This chain uses TRBV7-2 with TRBJ2-3; D unclear. The CDR3 loop spans 14 amino acids. Germline V gene lookup returns CDR1 SGHTA and CDR2 FQGNSA. The ends were cut back, 0 bases at V and 9 bases at J, with 13 bases in the middle. The CDR3 region has the DNA TGTGCCAGCAGCTTAGCGGTACTACCCGGAACGCAGTATTTT. As protein: CASSLAVLPGTQYF. Full variable domain (rest looked up from reference TRBV7-2 and TRBJ2-3): GAGVSQSPSNKVTEKGKDVELRCDPISGHTALYWYRQSLGQGLEFLIYFQGNSAPDKSGLPSDRFSAERTGGSVSTLTIQRTQQEDSAVYLCASSLAVLPGTQYFGPGTRLTVL.

This rearrangement joins TRBV20-1 to TRBJ1-2; no clear D gene. V lost 2 bases, J lost 2 bases, and 12 bases lay in between. This CDR3 has 14 residues. CDR1 and CDR2 (germline): DFQATT, SNEGSKA (reference sequence). The CDR3 here is CSARQMGSNYGYTF. As DNA, the CDR3 is TGCAGTGCTAGACAAATGGGTTCCAACTATGGCTACACCTTC.

V is TRBV29-1 and J is TRBJ1-1, with D possibly being TRBD1 (6 bases). The V gene lost 5 bases and the J gene lost 6 bases, with 16 bases spanning the gap. Per the germline V gene, CDR1 is SQVTM and CDR2 is ANQGSEA. This CDR3 has 13 amino acids. CDR3 DNA: TGCAGCGTTATCCCAGGGGCTCACGCTGAAGCTTTCTTT. Translated, it gives CSVIPGAHAEAFF.

This clonotype was picked up a small number of times. CDR3 nucleotides: TGCAGCGTACCCACGGACAGCGAAGAGACCCAGTACTTC. This gives the protein CSVPTDSEETQYF. This chain joins TRBV29-1 and TRBJ2-5, with D possibly TRBD1 on 6 matching bases. CDR3 length: 13 amino acids. V gave up 6 bases and J gave up 3 bases, with 14 bases separating them. Germline lookup yields CDR1 SQVTM and CDR2 ANQGSEA.

The chain is built from TRBV15 and TRBJ1-5; perhaps TRBD1 as D (5 bases). The V gene's germline CDR1 is LNHNV and CDR2 YYDKDF (reference sequence). Deletions cut 3 bases from V and 3 bases from J, with 12 bases between. There are 15 residues in the CDR3. CDR3 DNA: TGTGCCACCAGCAGCGACGGACAAGTCAATCAGCCCCAGCATTTT. Its translation: CATSSDGQVNQPQHF. The full variable domain, rest sourced from reference TRBV15 and TRBJ1-5, is DAMVIQNPRYQVTQFGKPVTLSCSQTLNHNVMYWYQQKSSQAPKLLFHYYDKDFNNEADTPDNFQSRRPNTSFCFLDIRSPGLGDTAMYLCATSSDGQVNQPQHFGDGTRLSIL.